These 27 T cell receptor beta chains were all obtained from the same sample, sequenced in a study of T cell responses to AZD1222 COVID-19 vaccine (TCRdb year 2021). The library relied on the immunoSEQ multiplex PCR assay. This immuneACCESS table, as held by TCRdb, lists in-frame sequences with V and J called but not all clones. Of the missing ones, under half trace to an unresolved V gene in checked studies; the others have no known cause. This sample is represented by approximately 130,000 clones; nearly 90% of them were singletons. Clones ranked in the top ten supply 8% to 10% of the sample. The sample's time point label, in plain terms: about 28 days (+/-7) after the second vaccine dose. Specimen: peripheral blood, collected 28 days after the second AZD1222 dose. The receptor source for this set is an adult who received the AZD1222 COVID-19 vaccine.

The CDR3 loop is CASTVGLAGGPNEQFF. The CDR3 nucleotides read TGTGCCAGCACCGTGGGACTAGCGGGGGGTCCCAATGAGCAGTTCTTC. The rearrangement links TRBV7-2 to TRBJ2-1; 15 bases line up with TRBD2. V shed 7 bases, J shed 6 bases, and the junction held 7 bases outside the gene matches. Germline assignment: CDR1 SGHTA and CDR2 FQGNSA. This CDR3 has 16 amino acids.

V gene TRBV25-1 combines with J gene TRBJ2-1; D is unresolved. This CDR3 is 11 amino acids long. Trimming cost V 4 bases and J 10 bases, with 8 bases left between them. Germline lookup yields CDR1 MGHDK and CDR2 SYGVNS. The CDR3: CASSAPLEQFF. Here the CDR3 DNA reads TGTGCCAGCAGTGCTCCCTTGGAGCAGTTCTTC.

This chain joins TRBV6-1 and TRBJ1-1, with 9 bases identical to TRBD1. The CDR3 sequence is 17 residues long. Trimming at V came to 1 base and at J to 7 bases, leaving 13 bases not matched to a gene. In germline, CDR1 is MNHNS, CDR2 SASEGT. The CDR3 region has the DNA TGTGCCAGCAGTGAAGGCTATCCCGGGACAGGGTCTCGTGAAGCTTTCTTT. Protein sequence: CASSEGYPGTGSREAFF.

The chain combines TRBV19 with TRBJ2-1, with 10 nucleotides matching TRBD2. Germline V gene data show CDR1 as LNHDA and CDR2 as SQIVND (reference sequence). The length of the CDR3 is 16 residues. V was clipped by 6 bases and J by 0 bases; unmatched bases: 5. This CDR3 is CASRWTSGSSYNEQFF. CDR3 DNA sequence: TGTGCCAGTAGATGGACTAGCGGAAGCTCCTACAATGAGCAGTTCTTC.

The sample holds one count of this clone. V is TRBV21-1 and J is TRBJ1-4. TRBV21-1 is a known pseudogene. The CDR3 sequence is 14 residues long. The CDR3 here is CASTGGGKDEKLFF. The CDR3 nucleotides are TGTGCCAGCACAGGGGGGGGGAAGGATGAAAAACTGTTTTTT.

V usage is TRBV6-2 or TRBV6-3 and J usage is TRBJ1-5; D not resolved. The germline CDR1 and CDR2 sequences are MNHEY and SVGEGT. This CDR3 has 14 amino acids. Deletions cut 6 bases from V and 2 bases from J, with 11 bases between. CDR3: CASSDPSGNQPQHF. CDR3 in DNA: TGTGCCAGCAGCGACCCAAGTGGCAATCAGCCCCAGCATTTT.

The genes are TRBV7-8 and TRBJ1-5, with D hard to call. The CDR3 has 14 amino acids. Between the trimmed V and J ends, which lost 1 base and 10 bases, there was a span of 14 bases. CDR1 SGHVS and CDR2 FQNEAQ come from the germline V gene. CDR3 coding DNA: TGTGCCAGCAGCTTAGAAGGAAGGTACGGACCCCAGCATTTT. It encodes CASSLEGRYGPQHF. The entire variable domain, with the rest obtained from reference TRBV7-8 and TRBJ1-5, is as follows: GAGVSQSPRYKVAKRGQDVALRCDPISGHVSLFWYQQALGQGPEFLTYFQNEAQLDKSGLPSDRFFAERPEGSVSTLKIQRTQQEDSAVYLCASSLEGRYGPQHFGDGTRLSIL.

This rearrangement joins TRBV18 to TRBJ2-5; the D gene is possibly TRBD1 (6 bases). CDR3 length: 14 amino acids. Looked up from germline, CDR1 is KGHSH and CDR2 is LQKENI. With 5 bases removed from V and 5 bases from J, the gap between germline ends came to 15 bases. The CDR3 loop reads CASSSTGQGETQYF. CDR3 coding DNA: TGTGCCAGCTCATCGACAGGTCAGGGGGAGACCCAGTACTTC.

V and J are TRBV24-1 and TRBJ1-5; D is uncertain. CDR1 and CDR2 (germline): KGHDR, SFDVKD. Trimming took off 4 bases at V and 9 bases at J, with 12 bases between the two ends. The CDR3 spans 13 residues. The CDR3 protein is CATSEAEERPQHF. The CDR3 nucleotides are TGTGCCACCAGTGAGGCTGAGGAGCGGCCCCAGCATTTT.

This chain connects TRBV24-1 to TRBJ2-2; D might be TRBD1 (6 bases). Trimming removed 11 bases from V and 7 bases from J, with 19 bases in between. Germline CDR1 KGHDR, CDR2 SFDVKD. There are 14 residues in the CDR3. The DNA for the CDR3 is TGTGCCAGCGCCGCAGGGGCTTTAGGCGGGGAGCTGTTTTTT. Residues: CASAAGALGGELFF.

The chain uses TRBV18 and TRBJ1-1, with 10 bases that match TRBD1. V lost 3 bases, J lost 6 bases, and 7 bases stayed unmatched. CDR3 length: 15 amino acids. In germline, CDR1 is KGHSH, CDR2 LQKENI. The CDR3 protein is CASSPIIDRGPEAFF. CDR3 DNA: TGTGCCAGCTCACCGATCATTGACAGGGGGCCTGAAGCTTTCTTT. Filled out from reference TRBV18 and TRBJ1-1, the complete variable domain reads NAGVMQNPRHLVRRRGQEARLRCSPMKGHSHVYWYRQLPEEGLKFMVYLQKENIIDESGMPKERFSAEFPKEGPSILRIQQVVRGDSAAYFCASSPIIDRGPEAFFGQGTRLTVV.

The V call is TRBV5-1, the J call TRBJ2-6; 7 bases are a match to TRBD1. Per germline, CDR1 SGHRS and CDR2 YFSETQ. V dropped 5 bases and J dropped 0; count of bases not matched to a gene: 11. The CDR3 has 18 amino acids. The CDR3 is CASSPRQGPASGANVLTF. CDR3 coding DNA: TGCGCCAGCAGTCCGAGACAGGGCCCAGCCTCTGGGGCCAACGTCCTGACTTTC.

This clone was recorded only once. The V gene is TRBV9, the J gene TRBJ2-7, with TRBD1 as a possible D gene (5 bases). The CDR3 runs to 15 residues. With 0 bases removed from V and 2 bases from J, the gap between germline ends came to 12 bases. From germline, CDR1 is SGDLS and CDR2 YYNGEE. The CDR3 DNA reads as TGTGCCAGCAGCGTAGGGGGCGGTTCGGCCTACGAGCAGTACTTC. This encodes CASSVGGGSAYEQYF.

V and J are TRBV7-3 and TRBJ1-2; no clear D. Deletions cut 2 bases from V and 4 bases from J, with 14 bases between. The CDR3 is 15 amino acids. The germline V gene encodes CDR1 SGHTA and CDR2 FQGTGA. Here the CDR3 reads CASSLGAPSGYGYTF. The CDR3 DNA follows: TGTGCCAGCAGCTTAGGAGCCCCCTCGGGCTATGGCTACACCTTC.

The rearrangement links TRBV5-6 to TRBJ2-1; TRBD1 aligns across 7 bases. CDR1 is SGHDT and CDR2 is YYEEEE in the germline V gene. Trimming at V came to 2 bases and at J to 7 bases, leaving 9 bases not matched to a gene. The CDR3 length is 15 residues. CDR3 region: CASSLVRGQRNEQFF. The CDR3 nucleotides are TGTGCCAGCAGCTTAGTGAGGGGGCAGAGGAATGAGCAGTTCTTC.

This chain uses TRBV2 with TRBJ1-2; the D gene is possibly TRBD1 (6 bases). Germline V gives CDR1 SNHLY, CDR2 FYNNEI. This CDR3 is 11 amino acids long. Trimming removed 5 bases from V and 12 bases from J, with 13 bases in between. CDR3 loop: CASSLTEGDTF. The DNA of the CDR3 is TGTGCCAGCAGTCTGACGGAGGGGGACACCTTC. Full variable domain (missing parts from reference TRBV2 and TRBJ1-2): EPEVTQTPSHQVTQMGQEVILRCVPISNHLYFYWYRQILGQKVEFLVSFYNNEISEKSEIFDDQFSVERPDGSNFTLKIRSTKLEDSAMYFCASSLTEGDTFGSGTRLTVV.

The genes are TRBV13 and TRBJ1-2; 8 positions agree with TRBD1. Germline V gene data show CDR1 as PRHDT and CDR2 as FYEKMQ (reference sequence). The trim removed 0 bases at V and 9 bases at J, leaving 6 bases unmatched. The CDR3 has 14 residues. The CDR3 DNA reads as TGTGCCAGCAGCTTAGGGGTGACAGGGGAGAGCTACACCTTC. Translated: CASSLGVTGESYTF.

The rearrangement uses TRBV21-1 and TRBJ2-6; the D call of TRBD1 is as the table states it, not checked on the DNA. TRBV21-1 is a known pseudogene. The CDR3 length is 16 residues. CDR3 sequence: CASSIRQISGANVLTF. For the CDR3, the DNA is TGTGCCAGCAGCATAAGACAGATCTCTGGGGCCAACGTCCTGACTTTC.

This sequence joins TRBV18 and TRBJ1-5, with 7 bases that match TRBD1. From germline, CDR1 is KGHSH and CDR2 LQKENI. The V and J ends lost 4 bases and 11 bases, in that order; junction bases with no gene match: 14. There are 15 residues in the CDR3. CDR3 protein: CASSLTARTGASQHF. CDR3 DNA sequence: TGTGCCAGCTCACTCACGGCCCGGACAGGAGCATCCCAGCATTTT. Supplemented by reference TRBV18 and TRBJ1-5, the full variable domain reads NAGVMQNPRHLVRRRGQEARLRCSPMKGHSHVYWYRQLPEEGLKFMVYLQKENIIDESGMPKERFSAEFPKEGPSILRIQQVVRGDSAAYFCASSLTARTGASQHFGDGTRLSIL.

J is TRBJ1-5 and V is TRBV19; TRBD1 matches at 7 bases. The germline V gene encodes CDR1 LNHDA and CDR2 SQIVND (reference sequence). Trimming took 4 bases from V and 9 from J; bases not matched to a gene: 9. The CDR3 runs 14 residues. The CDR3: CASSTRQGPGPQHF. The CDR3, as DNA: TGTGCCAGTAGTACCCGACAGGGTCCCGGGCCCCAGCATTTT. The variable domain in full, completed from reference TRBV19 and TRBJ1-5, reads DGGITQSPKYLFRKEGQNVTLSCEQNLNHDAMYWYRQDPGQGLRLIYYSQIVNDFQKGDIAEGYSVSREKKESFPLTVTSAQKNPTAFYLCASSTRQGPGPQHFGDGTRLSIL.

CDR3 nucleotides: TGTGCCAGCGGGGGGGAAAAGCTGGGCACAGATACGCAGTATTTT. Its protein product is CASGGEKLGTDTQYF. This chain connects TRBV7-9 to TRBJ2-3; 7 positions match TRBD2. This CDR3 contains 15 residues. Looked up from germline, CDR1 is SEHNR and CDR2 is FQNEAQ (reference sequence). The V segment lost 8 bases and the J segment 1 base; nucleotides outside the gene matches: 9.

The CDR3 bases are TGTGCCAGCAGTGTGGTACAGGCACCCTACGAGCAGTACTTC. This codes for CASSVVQAPYEQYF. The genes are TRBV2 and TRBJ2-7; weak D call: TRBD1 (5 bases). This CDR3 has 14 amino acids. V lost 4 bases, J lost 2 bases, and 12 bases lay in between. Germline CDR1 SNHLY, CDR2 FYNNEI.

The chain is built from TRBV4-1 and TRBJ1-5, with 10 bases identical to TRBD1. The CDR3 consists of 15 residues. Germline V lookup: CDR1 MGHRA, CDR2 YSYEKL. J was trimmed by 7 bases and V by 1 base; bases with no gene match: 4. The CDR3 nucleotides are TGCGCCAGCAGCCAAGGGGACAGGGGAGGACAGCCCCAGCATTTT. Translation gives CASSQGDRGGQPQHF.

Notes on this clone: Other DNA sequences of this sample code for an identical CDR3. The chain recombines TRBV9 with TRBJ1-3; D call uncertain. The CDR3 consists of 14 residues. With 2 bases removed from V and 3 bases from J, the gap between germline ends came to 9 bases. Germline V CDR1 and CDR2: SGDLS, YYNGEE. CDR3 nucleotides: TGTGCCAGCAGCGTCGCCTCAAGTGGAAACACCATATATTTT. This translates into CASSVASSGNTIYF.

The J gene is TRBJ1-1, the V gene TRBV4-2; the match to TRBD1 covers 8 bases. Germline V gene sequence: CDR1 LGHNA, CDR2 YNFKEQ. The CDR3 contains 17 residues. V lost 4 bases to trimming and J lost 0 bases; unmatched junction nucleotides: 10. The CDR3 DNA sequence: TGTGCCAGCAGCCGAAACCCGGGACAGGAGATGAACACTGAAGCTTTCTTT. It codes for CASSRNPGQEMNTEAFF.

The chain employs TRBV27 and TRBJ2-1; D is perhaps TRBD2 (6 bases). There are 15 residues in the CDR3. Germline V gene lookup returns CDR1 MNHEY and CDR2 SMNVEV (reference sequence). With 3 bases removed from V and 6 bases from J, the gap between germline ends came to 15 bases. In DNA form, the CDR3 reads TGTGCCAGCAGTTTTAAGCGGGCCGGGACCAATGAGCAGTTCTTC. Residues: CASSFKRAGTNEQFF.

The genes are TRBV29-1 and TRBJ2-7, with unresolved D. Germline assignment: CDR1 SQVTM and CDR2 ANQGSEA. The CDR3 length is 14 residues. Trimming left V 2 bases short and J 2 bases short, with 13 bases between. As DNA, the CDR3 is TGCAGCGTTGAATCGGGCCGAACCGCCTACGAGCAGTACTTC. Translated: CSVESGRTAYEQYF.